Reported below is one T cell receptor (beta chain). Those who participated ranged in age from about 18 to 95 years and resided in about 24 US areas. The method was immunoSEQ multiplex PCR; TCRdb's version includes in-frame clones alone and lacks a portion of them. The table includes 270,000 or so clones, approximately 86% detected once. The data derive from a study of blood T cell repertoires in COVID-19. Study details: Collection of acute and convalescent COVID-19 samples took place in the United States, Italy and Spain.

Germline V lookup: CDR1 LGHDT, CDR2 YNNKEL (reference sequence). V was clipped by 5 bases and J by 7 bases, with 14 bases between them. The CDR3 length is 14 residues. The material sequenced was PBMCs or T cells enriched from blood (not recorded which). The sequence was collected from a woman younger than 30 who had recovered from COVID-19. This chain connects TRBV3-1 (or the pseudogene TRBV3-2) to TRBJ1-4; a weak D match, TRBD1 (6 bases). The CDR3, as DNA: TGTGCCAGCAGCTTTACGGAAGGGGGTGAAAAACTGTTTTTT. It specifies CASSFTEGGEKLFF.